This T cell receptor (beta chain) derives from a study of T cells after posttransplantation cyclophosphamide. The table came from immunoSEQ multiplex PCR; TCRdb's copy has only in-frame clones and leaves some out. The sample holds 5,500 to 8,500 clones; roughly four fifths are singletons and the top ten take 20%. Busulfan-fludarabine conditioning, marrow transplant, and cyclophosphamide on days +3 and +4 were administered. V gave up 4 bases and J gave up 11 bases, with 12 bases separating them. Germline V lookup: CDR1 SGHKS, CDR2 YYEKEE (reference sequence). The CDR3 covers 11 residues. The V gene is TRBV5-5, the J gene TRBJ1-2; D perhaps matches TRBD1 (5 bases). This TCR was recovered from a female patient between 50 and 59 years old who received an allogeneic stem cell transplant from a related donor, was CMV-positive, and had no GVHD. Among the T cells, some may be from the graft donor. The material was PBMCs, obtained after allogeneic stem cell transplant with posttransplant cyclophosphamide. CDR3 protein: CASSVAGSYTF. CDR3 DNA: TGTGCCAGCAGCGTGGCAGGGTCATACACCTTC.